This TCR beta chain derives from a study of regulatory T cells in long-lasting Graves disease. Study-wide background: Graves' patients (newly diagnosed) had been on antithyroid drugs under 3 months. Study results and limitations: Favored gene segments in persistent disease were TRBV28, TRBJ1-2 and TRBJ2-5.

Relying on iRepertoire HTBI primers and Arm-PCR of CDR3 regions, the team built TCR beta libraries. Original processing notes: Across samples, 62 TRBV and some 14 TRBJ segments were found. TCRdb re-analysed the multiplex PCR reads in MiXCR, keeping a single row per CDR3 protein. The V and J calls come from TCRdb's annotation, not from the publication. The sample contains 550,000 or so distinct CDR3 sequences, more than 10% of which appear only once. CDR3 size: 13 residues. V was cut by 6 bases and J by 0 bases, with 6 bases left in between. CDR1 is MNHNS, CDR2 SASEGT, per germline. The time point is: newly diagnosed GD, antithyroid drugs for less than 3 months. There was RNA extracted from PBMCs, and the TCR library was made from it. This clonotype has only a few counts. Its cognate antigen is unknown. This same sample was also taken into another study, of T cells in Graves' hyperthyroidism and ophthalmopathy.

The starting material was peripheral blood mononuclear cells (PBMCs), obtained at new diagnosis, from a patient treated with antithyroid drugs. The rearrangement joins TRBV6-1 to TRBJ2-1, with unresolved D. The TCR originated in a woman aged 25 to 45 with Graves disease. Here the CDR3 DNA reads TGTGCCAGCAGAGTGACCTCCTACAATGAGCAGTTCTTC. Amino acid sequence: CASRVTSYNEQFF.